Listed below are T cell receptor beta chains from one sample, sequenced in a study of blood T cells in healthy people across ages. TCRdb re-derived calls from the 5' RACE reads in MiXCR, one entry per CDR3 protein. The repertoire holds around 750,000 distinct CDR3 sequences, with around half as singletons. Material: blood. The receptor source for this set is a man aged 80 or over in good health. Both conserved end residues are part of each CDR3. Each record gives: J gene, clone size, D gene, V gene, CDR3 protein, CDR3 DNA. The D gene is left open where the match is weak. Size is omitted from some rows. Given values are once, few, many or a class for expanded clones.

J gene: TRBJ2-1
clone size: few
D gene: -
V gene: TRBV20-1
CDR3 protein: CSARKGYNEQFF
CDR3 DNA: TGCAGTGCTAGGAAAGGATACAATGAGCAGTTCTTC

J gene: TRBJ2-6
clone size: once
D gene: -
V gene: TRBV7-6
CDR3 protein: CASSLEGSARGANVLTF
CDR3 DNA: TGTGCCAGCAGCTTAGAGGGTTCAGCGAGGGGGGCCAACGTCCTGACTTTC

J gene: TRBJ1-3
clone size: -
D gene: TRBD1
V gene: TRBV5-6
CDR3 protein: CASSKYRGGGSGNTIYF
CDR3 DNA: TGTGCCAGCAGCAAATACAGGGGAGGCGGCTCTGGAAACACCATATATTTT

J gene: TRBJ1-3
clone size: -
D gene: TRBD1
V gene: TRBV2
CDR3 protein: CASSAQGGRLSGNTIYF
CDR3 DNA: TGTGCCAGCAGTGCACAGGGGGGCCGACTTTCTGGAAACACCATATATTTT

J gene: TRBJ2-3
clone size: -
D gene: -
V gene: TRBV7-2
CDR3 protein: CASGSGSTDTQYF
CDR3 DNA: TGTGCCAGCGGATCGGGTAGCACAGATACGCAGTATTTT

J gene: TRBJ2-1
clone size: -
D gene: -
V gene: TRBV7-3
CDR3 protein: CASSPNRRSSYNEQFF
CDR3 DNA: TGTGCCAGCAGCCCAAACAGGAGGAGCTCCTACAATGAGCAGTTCTTC

J gene: TRBJ2-5
clone size: -
D gene: TRBD2
V gene: TRBV20-1
CDR3 protein: CSATSSGSVETQYF
CDR3 DNA: TGCAGTGCTACGAGTAGCGGGAGTGTGGAGACCCAGTACTTC

J gene: TRBJ2-7
clone size: -
D gene: TRBD2
V gene: TRBV3-1
CDR3 protein: CASSQGGLRTNEQYF
CDR3 DNA: TGTGCCAGCAGCCAAGGGGGACTACGCACTAACGAGCAGTACTTC

J gene: TRBJ1-6
clone size: -
D gene: -
V gene: TRBV6-6
CDR3 protein: CASSYPTASMWSPLHF
CDR3 DNA: TGTGCCAGCAGTTACCCGACAGCCTCTATGTGGTCACCCCTCCACTTT

J gene: TRBJ2-3
clone size: -
D gene: -
V gene: TRBV7-2
CDR3 protein: CASSSVAGADTQYF
CDR3 DNA: TGTGCCAGCAGCTCAGTCGCAGGAGCAGATACGCAGTATTTT

J gene: TRBJ2-1
clone size: -
D gene: TRBD1
V gene: TRBV20-1
CDR3 protein: CSARAEPGQRVSYNEQFF
CDR3 DNA: TGCAGTGCTAGAGCCGAACCGGGACAGCGAGTTTCCTACAATGAGCAGTTCTTC

J gene: TRBJ1-6
clone size: -
D gene: -
V gene: TRBV6-1
CDR3 protein: CASSAGLTNSPLHF
CDR3 DNA: TGTGCCAGCAGCGCAGGGCTAACTAATTCACCCCTCCACTTT

J gene: TRBJ2-7
clone size: few
D gene: -
V gene: TRBV27
CDR3 protein: CASSAGLAIYEQYF
CDR3 DNA: TGTGCCAGCAGTGCGGGACTCGCGATTTACGAGCAGTACTTC

J gene: TRBJ2-5
clone size: -
D gene: TRBD1
V gene: TRBV11-1
CDR3 protein: CASSLAMGQGNEQYF
CDR3 DNA: TGTGCCAGCAGCTTAGCAATGGGACAGGGCAATGAGCAGTACTTC

J gene: TRBJ2-1
clone size: few
D gene: TRBD2
V gene: TRBV5-1
CDR3 protein: CASSLGLAPNEQFF
CDR3 DNA: TGTGCCAGCAGCTTGGGACTAGCCCCCAATGAGCAGTTCTTC

J gene: TRBJ2-5
clone size: few
D gene: TRBD2
V gene: TRBV3-1
CDR3 protein: CASSQDLASGLKETQYF
CDR3 DNA: TGTGCCAGCAGCCAAGATCTGGCTAGCGGGCTTAAAGAGACCCAGTACTTC

J gene: TRBJ2-1
clone size: many
D gene: TRBD1
V gene: TRBV11-2
CDR3 protein: CASSPTRDRGVDEQFF
CDR3 DNA: TGTGCCAGCAGCCCGACCCGGGACAGGGGAGTCGATGAGCAGTTCTTC

J gene: TRBJ2-7
clone size: -
D gene: TRBD1
V gene: TRBV11-3
CDR3 protein: CASSLAGTGGEQYF
CDR3 DNA: TGTGCCAGCAGCCTAGCTGGGACAGGGGGCGAGCAGTACTTC

J gene: TRBJ2-2
clone size: -
D gene: -
V gene: TRBV10-3
CDR3 protein: CAISEAVANTGELFF
CDR3 DNA: TGTGCCATCAGTGAAGCAGTGGCGAACACCGGGGAGCTGTTTTTT

J gene: TRBJ2-7
clone size: -
D gene: TRBD2
V gene: TRBV11-2
CDR3 protein: CASSLGSSGSNEQYF
CDR3 DNA: TGTGCCAGCAGCTTAGGTTCTAGCGGGAGCAACGAGCAGTACTTC

J gene: TRBJ2-7
clone size: many
D gene: TRBD1
V gene: TRBV2
CDR3 protein: CASSWGTGGAYEQYF
CDR3 DNA: TGTGCCAGCAGTTGGGGAACAGGGGGCGCCTACGAGCAGTACTTC

J gene: TRBJ2-1
clone size: few
D gene: TRBD2
V gene: TRBV27
CDR3 protein: CASSTRLAEGNEQFF
CDR3 DNA: TGTGCCAGCAGTACCCGACTAGCGGAAGGGAATGAGCAGTTCTTC